Reported below is one T cell receptor beta chain. Its target is not known. This sample is part of a study of T cells expressing NK-cell markers. Whole-study results and caveats: About 6 donors had dominant NKG2C+ clonotypes that comprised about 1.0-7.0% of their CD8+ T cells. Dominance of the CD3+CD56-NKG2C+ fraction by these clonotypes also held in four donors.

TCRdb re-called the 5' RACE reads, yielding one record per CDR3 amino acid sequence without DNA. This table lists 350,000 to 400,000 distinct CDR3 sequences. CDR3 length: 15 amino acids. CDR1 is LNHDA and CDR2 is SQIVND in the germline V gene (reference sequence). The chain uses TRBV19 and TRBJ1-5. The specimen sequenced was blood T cells: a sorted CD56 or NKG2C T cell subset, CD4+ or CD8+ T cells, or bulk PBMC T cells (not recorded which). The TCR originated in a woman between 50 and 59 years old in good health. CDR3 residues: CASSNSGGSNQPQHF.